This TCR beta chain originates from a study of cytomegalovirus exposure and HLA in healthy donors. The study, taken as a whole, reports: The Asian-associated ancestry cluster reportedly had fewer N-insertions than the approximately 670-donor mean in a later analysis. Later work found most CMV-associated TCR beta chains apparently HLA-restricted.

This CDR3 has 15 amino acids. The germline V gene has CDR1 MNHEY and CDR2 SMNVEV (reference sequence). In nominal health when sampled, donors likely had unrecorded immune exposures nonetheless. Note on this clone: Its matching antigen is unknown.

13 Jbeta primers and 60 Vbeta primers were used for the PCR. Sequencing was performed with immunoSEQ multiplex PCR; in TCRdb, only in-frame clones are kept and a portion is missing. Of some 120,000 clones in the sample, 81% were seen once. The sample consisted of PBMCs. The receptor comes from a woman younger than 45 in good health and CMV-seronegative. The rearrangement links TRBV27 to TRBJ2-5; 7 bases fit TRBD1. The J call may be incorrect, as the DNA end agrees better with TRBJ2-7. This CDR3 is CASSARGDSSYEQYF. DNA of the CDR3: TGTGCCAGCAGTGCTCGAGGGGACAGCTCCTACGAGCAGTACTTC.